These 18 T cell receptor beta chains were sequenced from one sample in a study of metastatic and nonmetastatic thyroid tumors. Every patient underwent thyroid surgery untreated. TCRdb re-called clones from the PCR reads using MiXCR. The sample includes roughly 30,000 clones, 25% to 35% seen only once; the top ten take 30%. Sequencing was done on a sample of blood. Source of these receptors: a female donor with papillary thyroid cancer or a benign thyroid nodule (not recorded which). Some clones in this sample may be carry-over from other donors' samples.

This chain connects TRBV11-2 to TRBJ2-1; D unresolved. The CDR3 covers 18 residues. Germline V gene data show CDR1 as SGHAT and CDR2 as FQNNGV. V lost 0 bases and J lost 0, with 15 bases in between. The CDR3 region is CASSLDPPVRGSYNEQFF. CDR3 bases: TGTGCCAGCAGCTTAGATCCACCGGTGCGTGGCTCCTACAATGAGCAGTTCTTC.

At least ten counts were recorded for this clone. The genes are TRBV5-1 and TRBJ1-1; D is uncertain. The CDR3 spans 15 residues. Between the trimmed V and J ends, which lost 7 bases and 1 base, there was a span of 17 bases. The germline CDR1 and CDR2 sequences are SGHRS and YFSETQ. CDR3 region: CASGLKEVANTEAFF. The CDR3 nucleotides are TGCGCCAGCGGACTGAAGGAGGTGGCGAACACTGAAGCTTTCTTT.

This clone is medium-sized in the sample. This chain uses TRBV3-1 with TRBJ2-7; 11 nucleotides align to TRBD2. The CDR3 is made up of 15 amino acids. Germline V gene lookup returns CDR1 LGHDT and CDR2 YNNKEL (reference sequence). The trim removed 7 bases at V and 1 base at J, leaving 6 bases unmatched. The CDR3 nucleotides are TGTGCCAGCACCTCAGGACTAGCGGGTTCCTACGAGCAGTACTTC. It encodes CASTSGLAGSYEQYF.

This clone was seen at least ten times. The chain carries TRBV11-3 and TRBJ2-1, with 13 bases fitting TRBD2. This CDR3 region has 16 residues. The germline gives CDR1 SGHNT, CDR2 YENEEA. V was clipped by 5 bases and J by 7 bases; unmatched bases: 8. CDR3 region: CASSPPGTSGKNEQFF. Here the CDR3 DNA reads TGTGCCAGCAGCCCACCCGGGACTAGCGGGAAGAATGAGCAGTTCTTC.

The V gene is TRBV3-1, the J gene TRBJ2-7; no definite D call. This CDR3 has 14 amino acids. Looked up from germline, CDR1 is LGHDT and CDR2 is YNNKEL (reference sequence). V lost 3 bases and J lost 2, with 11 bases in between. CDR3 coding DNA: TGTGCCAGCAGCCACGGAGACAACCCCTACGAGCAGTACTTC. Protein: CASSHGDNPYEQYF.

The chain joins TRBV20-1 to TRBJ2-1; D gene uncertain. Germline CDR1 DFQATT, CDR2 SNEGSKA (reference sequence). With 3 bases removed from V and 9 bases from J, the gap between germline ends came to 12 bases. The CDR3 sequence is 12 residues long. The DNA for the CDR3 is TGCAGTGCTAGGGGGTGGAGTGGTGAGCAGTTCTTC. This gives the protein CSARGWSGEQFF.

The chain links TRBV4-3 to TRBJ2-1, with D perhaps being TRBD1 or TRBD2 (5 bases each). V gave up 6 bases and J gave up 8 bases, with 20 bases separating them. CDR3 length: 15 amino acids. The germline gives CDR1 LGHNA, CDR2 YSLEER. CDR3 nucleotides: TGCGCCAGCAGAATTTCCGGGACCAATATCGATGAGCAGTTCTTC. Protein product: CASRISGTNIDEQFF.

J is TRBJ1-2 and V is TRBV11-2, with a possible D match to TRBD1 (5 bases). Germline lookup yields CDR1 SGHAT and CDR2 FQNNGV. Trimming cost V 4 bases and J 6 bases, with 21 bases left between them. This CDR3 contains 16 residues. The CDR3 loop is CASSSNQGRGPDGYTF. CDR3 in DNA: TGTGCCAGCAGCTCGAATCAGGGTAGGGGACCCGATGGCTACACCTTC.

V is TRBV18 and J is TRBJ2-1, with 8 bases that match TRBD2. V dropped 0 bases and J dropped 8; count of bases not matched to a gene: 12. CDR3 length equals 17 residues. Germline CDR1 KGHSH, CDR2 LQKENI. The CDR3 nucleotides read TGTGCCAGCTCACCACCGCTGACTCGGGAGGGTAGCGATGAGCAGTTCTTC. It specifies CASSPPLTREGSDEQFF.

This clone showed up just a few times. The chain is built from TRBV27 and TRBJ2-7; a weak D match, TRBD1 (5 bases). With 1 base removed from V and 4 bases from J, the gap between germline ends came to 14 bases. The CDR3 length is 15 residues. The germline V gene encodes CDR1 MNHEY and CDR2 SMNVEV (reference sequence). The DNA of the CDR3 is TGTGCCAGCAGTTTATTCTGGCAGGGTGCGTACGAGCAGTACTTC. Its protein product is CASSLFWQGAYEQYF.

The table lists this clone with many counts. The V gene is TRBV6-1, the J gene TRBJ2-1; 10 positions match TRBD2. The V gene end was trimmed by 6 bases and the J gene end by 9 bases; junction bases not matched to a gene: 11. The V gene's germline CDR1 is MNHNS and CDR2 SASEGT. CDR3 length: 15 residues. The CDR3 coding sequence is TGTGCCAGCAGCCTTCCGAGTAGCGGGAGGCCTGAGCAGTTCTTC. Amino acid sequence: CASSLPSSGRPEQFF.

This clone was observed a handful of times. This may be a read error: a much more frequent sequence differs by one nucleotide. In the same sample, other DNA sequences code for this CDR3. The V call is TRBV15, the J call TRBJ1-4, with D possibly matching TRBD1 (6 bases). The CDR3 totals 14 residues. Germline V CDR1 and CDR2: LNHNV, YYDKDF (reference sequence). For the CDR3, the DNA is TGTGCCACCAGCAGAGAGGGGGCTGGGGAAAAACTGTTCTTT. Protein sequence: CATSREGAGEKLFF.

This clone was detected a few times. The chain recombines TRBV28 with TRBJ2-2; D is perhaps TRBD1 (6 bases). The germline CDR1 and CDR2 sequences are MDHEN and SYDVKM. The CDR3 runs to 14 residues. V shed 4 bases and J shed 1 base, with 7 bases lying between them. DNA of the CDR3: TGTGCCAGCAGTTGGGGACAGAACACCGGGGAGCTGTTTTTT. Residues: CASSWGQNTGELFF.

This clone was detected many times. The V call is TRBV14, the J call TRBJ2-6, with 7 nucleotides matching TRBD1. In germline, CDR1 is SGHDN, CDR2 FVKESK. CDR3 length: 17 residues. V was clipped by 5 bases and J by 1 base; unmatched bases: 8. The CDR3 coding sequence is TGTGCCAGCAGCTACCGGGACAGCCTTTCTGGGGCCAACGTCCTGACTTTC. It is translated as CASSYRDSLSGANVLTF.

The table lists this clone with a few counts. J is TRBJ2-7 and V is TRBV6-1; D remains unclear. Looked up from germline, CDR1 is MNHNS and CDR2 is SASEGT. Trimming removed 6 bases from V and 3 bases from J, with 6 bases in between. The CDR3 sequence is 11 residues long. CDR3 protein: CASSAHYEQYF. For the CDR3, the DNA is TGTGCCAGCAGCGCCCACTACGAGCAGTACTTC.

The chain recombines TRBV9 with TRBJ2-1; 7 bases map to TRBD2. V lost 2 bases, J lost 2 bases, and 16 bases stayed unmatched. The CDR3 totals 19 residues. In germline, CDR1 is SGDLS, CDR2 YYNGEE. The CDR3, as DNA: TGTGCCAGCAGCGTTTACTGGGGAGGGAAGGACGGGACCTACAATGAGCAGTTCTTC. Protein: CASSVYWGGKDGTYNEQFF.

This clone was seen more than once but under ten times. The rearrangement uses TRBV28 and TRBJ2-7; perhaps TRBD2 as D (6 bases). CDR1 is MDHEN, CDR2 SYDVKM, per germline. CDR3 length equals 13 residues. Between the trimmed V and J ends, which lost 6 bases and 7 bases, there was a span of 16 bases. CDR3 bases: TGTGCCAGCAGCGCTTCGGGAGTGGGGGAGCAGTACTTC. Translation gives CASSASGVGEQYF. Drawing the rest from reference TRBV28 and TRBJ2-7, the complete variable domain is DVKVTQSSRYLVKRTGEKVFLECVQDMDHENMFWYRQDPGLGLRLIYFSYDVKMKEKGDIPEGYSVSREKKERFSLILESASTNQTSMYLCASSASGVGEQYFGPGTRLTVT.

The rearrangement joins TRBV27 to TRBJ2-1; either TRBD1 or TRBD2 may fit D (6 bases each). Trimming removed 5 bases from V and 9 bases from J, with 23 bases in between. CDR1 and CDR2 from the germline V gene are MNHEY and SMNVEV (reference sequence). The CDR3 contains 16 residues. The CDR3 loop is CASSANQGRGMGEQFF. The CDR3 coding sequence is TGTGCCAGCAGTGCAAACCAGGGGCGCGGGATGGGTGAGCAGTTCTTC.